This TCR beta chain came from a study of blood T cells in healthy people across ages. Next came a second PCR, run for about 6 to 12 cycles, which used a sample-barcoded 5' primer along with a J-beta primer mix. TCRdb redid the calling of the 5' RACE reads with MiXCR, one entry per CDR3 protein. The table has some 1.4 million distinct CDR3 sequences, 42% seen once. The CDR3 has 15 amino acids. The germline V and J ends were trimmed by 3 bases and 3 bases, with 14 bases remaining between them. The chain uses TRBV12-3 or TRBV12-4 and TRBJ2-5, with D perhaps matching TRBD1 (5 bases). Sample: blood. This clonotype was sampled from a woman aged 18-30 years in good health. For the CDR3, the DNA is TGTGCCAGCAGTTTGGCCTGGGGCGGAGAAGAGACCCAGTACTTC. Protein: CASSLAWGGEETQYF.